These 3 T cell receptor beta chains were sequenced from one sample in a study of blood T cell repertoires in COVID-19. Sequencing used immunoSEQ multiplex PCR; TCRdb keeps in-frame clones, though not all of them. The sample has approximately 90,000 clones, 81% seen once; the top ten hold 20% to 25%. Input material: peripheral blood. All receptors come from a man of 80 years or more with active or convalescent COVID-19.

With regard to this clone: Other DNA sequences in the same sample also yield this CDR3. This chain links TRBV9 with TRBJ2-1; D possibly corresponds to TRBD1 (6 bases). Germline CDR1 is SGDLS and CDR2 is YYNGEE. The CDR3 has 14 amino acids. V lost 0 bases, J lost 3 bases, and 7 bases lay in between. Here the CDR3 reads CASSVGGGYNEQFF. The CDR3 DNA follows: TGTGCCAGCAGCGTAGGAGGGGGCTACAATGAGCAGTTCTTC.

The chain carries TRBV28 and TRBJ1-3, with D perhaps matching TRBD1 (6 bases). V was pared by 1 base and J by 2 bases, with 9 bases between. The CDR3 spans 15 residues. Germline V gives CDR1 MDHEN, CDR2 SYDVKM. CDR3 loop: CASSLFAGAGNTIYF. DNA for the CDR3: TGTGCCAGCAGTTTATTCGCAGGGGCTGGAAACACCATATATTTT.

The table lists this clone with a count of one. This chain uses TRBV19 with TRBJ1-2; the D gene is possibly TRBD1 (6 bases). The CDR3 consists of 14 residues. V dropped 1 base and J dropped 4 bases, with 10 bases sitting between them. In germline, CDR1 is LNHDA, CDR2 SQIVND (reference sequence). CDR3 amino acids: CASSIAGQSYGYTF. CDR3 coding DNA: TGTGCCAGTAGTATAGCTGGACAGAGCTATGGCTACACCTTC.